This T cell receptor beta chain was found in a study of shared clonotypes between healthy human individuals. Deep-level assay runs were performed. The method was immunoSEQ multiplex PCR; TCRdb's version includes in-frame clones alone and lacks a portion of them. The table has roughly 330,000 clones, 74% seen once. On this clone itself: The antigen is not known. A much more abundant neighbour one base away suggests this may be a read error. The same CDR3 arises from other DNA sequences in this sample as well.

General study findings and limits: Clonotype sharing among donors likely depends on sequencing depth. Sampling covered blood only; tissue repertoires likely differ.

The TCR comes from a man younger than 40 in good health. Sequencing was performed on memory CD4+ T cells sorted from blood. Subset specified: CD45RA-negative fraction.

For the CDR3, the DNA is TGTGCCAGCAGCTTAGGGGGGTGGGGCGGGAGTCCCAAACCGAGCTCCTACGAGCAGTACTTC. Its translation: CASSLGGWGGSPKPSSYEQYF. The gene calls are TRBV13 and TRBJ2-7, with TRBD2 identical over 7 bases. There are 21 residues in the CDR3. The junction had 20 bases not matched to a gene; V was cut back by 0 bases and J by 0 bases. The germline CDR1 and CDR2 sequences are PRHDT and FYEKMQ (reference sequence).